This T cell receptor beta chain was sequenced for a study of regulatory T cells in long-lasting Graves disease (dated by TCRdb to the early 2020s). Notes on the research overall: To count as having persistent Graves' disease, a patient had to have received antithyroid drug treatment for over 5 years with TSH receptor autoantibodies remaining persistently positive. Patients with persistent Graves' disease were compared with patients with newly diagnosed Graves' disease using TCR sequencing and RNA sequencing of peripheral blood. The study was registered as a clinical trial and conducted in China. A total of around 35 samples were covered by TCR sequencing, comprising around 13 persistent and around 20 newly diagnosed Graves' disease patients. Persistent Graves' disease patients in the clinical cohort had taken antithyroid drugs for 8 to 12 years on average. Results and caveats for the whole study, not just this receptor: Persistent disease showed preferential use of TRBV28, TRBJ1-2 and TRBJ2-5, whereas newly diagnosed disease favored TRBV20-1 and TRBJ2-1. Because the primary lesion, thyroid tissue, could not be accessed, the study looked at peripheral blood alone. Compared with newly diagnosed patients, patients with persistent Graves' disease had lower TCR Shannon entropy and fewer highly expanded clones, which suggests clonal expansion. As a limitation, the authors acknowledged that the small sample size may reduce accuracy. Sequencing and analysis were restricted to the TCR beta chain. More public clonotypes were shared among persistent patients (under 3,000) than among newly diagnosed patients (966).

Sample time point, as interpreted from the label and publication: persistent/refractory GD, antithyroid drugs over 5 years with positive TRAb. For both TCR sequencing and RNA sequencing, RNA was extracted from PBMCs using TRIzol. Graves' disease was diagnosed according to American Thyroid Association guidelines. Patients for the study were recruited at an endocrinology department in Xi'an, China. Each patient gave about 9.1 milliliters of peripheral blood, collected in an EDTA anticoagulant tube. Ficoll Paque Plus density gradient separation was used to isolate PBMCs, and no further T cell sorting was performed. An Agilent 2100 Bioanalyzer and agarose gel were used to assess RNA quality, and a NanoDrop 2000 was used to measure RNA concentration. The CDR3 runs 17 amino acids, cysteine and phenylalanine included. CDR3 DNA is the only sequence kept; it has 51 bases, read in frame from the first base. The germline V gene (reference sequence) specifies LNHDA as CDR1 and SQIVND as CDR2. Trimming removed 3 bases from V and 3 bases from J; the gene matches leave 3 bases unexplained.

The library was made by multiplex PCR. TCRdb records Illumina HiSeq 4000 as the sequencer. CDR3 regions were amplified by Arm-PCR with iRepertoire HTBI primers to construct TCR beta libraries. Gel purification was performed on PCR products prior to sequencing. As for the original processing: A total of roughly 67 TRBV and about 13 TRBJ segments were identified across samples and were used for gene usage analysis of CDR3 amino acid clonotypes. COPE and FqMerger were used to merge filtered high-quality paired reads into contigs. Contigs were aligned with BLAST to IMGT TRBV, TRBD and TRBJ reference genes, and CDR3 was defined per IMGT. Highly expanded clones were defined as clonotypes with a frequency above 0.1%. Shannon entropy served as the measure of repertoire diversity, while the Gini coefficient captured V-J evenness. A clonotype was considered public if more than one individual shared it. TCRdb reran the public reads through fastp at Q25 and MiXCR, keeping productive beta chains. Entries are consolidated by CDR3 protein sequence, retaining the most common genes and DNA. The V and J calls and clone size are TCRdb's, not the authors'. Recorded for this sample are under 450,000 distinct CDR3 sequences; about a quarter of them occurred a single time. Jointly, the top ten make up about 26% of the sample.

About this clonotype itself: Its antigen is currently not known. Per-base qualities were not stored, and no clone one base away is much larger.

The sequence was obtained from a female donor with Graves disease. The sequence links TRBV19 to TRBJ2-6; the central 12 bases match TRBD1. Source: peripheral blood mononuclear cells (PBMCs), taken when the disease was refractory, from a patient treated with antithyroid drugs. The base sequence is TGTGCCAGTAGTATGGGACAGGGGGCACGTGGGGCCAACGTCCTGACTTTC. Its product reads: CASSMGQGARGANVLTF.